Listed below are T cell receptor beta chains from one sample, sequenced in a study of T cell changes during pregnancy in multiple sclerosis. This table comes from immunoSEQ multiplex PCR, and its TCRdb copy is limited to in-frame clones, with some not included. The top ten hold roughly 7.4% of the sample, which has tens of thousands of clones, approximately 92% seen once. This material consisted of CD8+ T cells from peripheral blood mononuclear cells, taken in the third trimester of pregnancy. The receptors come from a female donor with multiple sclerosis, enrolled in a pregnancy study. Both conserved end residues are part of each CDR3. D genes are given only for firm matches. Rows give clone size only sometimes, using once, few, many, or a class for an expanded clone.

D gene	J gene	clone size	V gene	CDR3 protein	CDR3 DNA
TRBD1	TRBJ1-1	NA	TRBV7-9	CASSSTGKVQMNTEAFF	TGTGCCAGCAGCTCGACAGGGAAGGTCCAAATGAACACTGAAGCTTTCTTT
NA	TRBJ1-1	NA	TRBV4-2	CASSLSRGTEAFF	TGTGCCAGCAGCCTTAGCCGGGGGACTGAAGCTTTCTTT
TRBD2	TRBJ2-3	NA	TRBV28	CASRAGGPSQYF	TGTGCCAGTCGAGCGGGAGGCCCTTCCCAGTATTTT
TRBD2	TRBJ2-5	NA	TRBV7-9	CASSSGGRAQETQYF	TGTGCCAGCAGCTCGGGTGGGAGGGCCCAAGAGACCCAGTACTTC
NA	TRBJ2-3	NA	TRBV7-9	CASSLASGTPSTDTQYF	TGTGCCAGCAGCTTAGCCTCCGGGACACCTAGCACAGATACGCAGTATTTT
TRBD1	TRBJ2-3	NA	TRBV5-4	CASSLGTGGSTDTQYF	TGTGCCAGCAGCTTGGGGACAGGGGGAAGCACAGATACGCAGTATTTT
TRBD1	TRBJ2-7	NA	TRBV10-2	CASSEGTGLPTYEQYF	TGCGCCAGCAGTGAAGGGACAGGGCTACCTACCTACGAGCAGTACTTC
NA	TRBJ1-1	NA	TRBV13	CASSFRRGTEAFF	TGTGCCAGCAGCTTCCGTCGCGGCACTGAAGCTTTCTTT
NA	TRBJ2-7	NA	TRBV19	CASSISGLYEQYF	TGTGCCAGTAGTATAAGCGGTCTCTACGAGCAGTACTTC
NA	TRBJ1-1	NA	TRBV19	CASSPVGTEAFF	TGTGCCAGTAGTCCTGTCGGTACTGAAGCTTTCTTT
NA	TRBJ1-5	NA	TRBV19	CAGGMINQPQHF	TGTGCCGGGGGGATGATAAATCAGCCCCAGCATTTT
NA	TRBJ2-4	NA	TRBV19	CASSISRTGNIQYF	TGTGCCAGTAGTATTTCCCGGACTGGAAACATTCAGTACTTC
NA	TRBJ2-1	NA	TRBV7-6	CASSSFGRTLNNEQFF	TGTGCCAGCAGTTCATTTGGGCGAACGCTAAACAATGAGCAGTTCTTC
NA	TRBJ2-3	NA	TRBV27	CASSFSLTSTDTQYF	TGTGCCAGCAGTTTTAGCCTAACTAGCACAGATACGCAGTATTTT
NA	TRBJ1-1	NA	TRBV7-9	CASSSGYTEAFF	TGTGCCAGCAGCTCCGGGTACACTGAAGCTTTCTTT
TRBD2	TRBJ2-7	NA	TRBV15	CATSRDGGSFYEQYF	TGTGCCACCAGCAGAGATGGCGGGAGCTTCTACGAGCAGTACTTC
NA	TRBJ2-2	NA	TRBV7-2	CASSPRWRGDTGELFF	TGTGCCAGCAGCCCCCGCTGGAGGGGTGACACCGGGGAGCTGTTTTTT
TRBD1	TRBJ1-1	NA	TRBV28	CASGGTVGYTEAFF	TGTGCCAGCGGAGGGACAGTGGGGTACACTGAAGCTTTCTTT
TRBD1	TRBJ1-4	once	TRBV4-1	CASSVPGQSNEKLFF	TGCGCCAGCAGCGTGCCGGGACAGAGTAATGAAAAACTGTTTTTT
NA	TRBJ2-7	NA	TRBV7-9	CASSSPGLSYEQYF	TGTGCCAGCAGCTCACCGGGACTCTCTTACGAGCAGTACTTC
NA	TRBJ2-3	NA	TRBV2	CASSEARRTSTDTQYF	TGTGCCAGCAGTGAAGCGCGGCGAACTAGCACAGATACGCAGTATTTT
NA	TRBJ1-3	NA	TRBV5-8	CASSLGLSGNTIYF	TGTGCCAGCAGCTTGGGGCTCTCTGGAAACACCATATATTTT
TRBD1	TRBJ2-7	NA	TRBV19	CASSIIAGGSYEQYF	TGTGCCAGTAGTATTATCGCAGGGGGCTCCTACGAGCAGTACTTC
NA	TRBJ2-7	NA	TRBV7-3	CASSINTGPQYF	TGTGCCAGCAGCATAAATACAGGGCCGCAATACTTC
TRBD1	TRBJ2-7	NA	TRBV9	CASSVGGTGSYEQYF	TGTGCCAGCAGCGTAGGTGGGACAGGTTCCTACGAGCAGTACTTC
NA	TRBJ1-1	NA	TRBV16	CASSGGYGTEAFF	TGTGCCAGCAGCGGGGGGTATGGAACTGAAGCTTTCTTT
TRBD2	TRBJ2-5	NA	TRBV11-2	CASSLGGGGAWKTQYF	TGTGCCAGCAGCTTAGGTGGCGGGGGGGCCTGGAAGACCCAGTACTTC
NA	TRBJ2-7	NA	TRBV2	CASSSRLNGYEQYF	TGTGCCAGCAGTTCGCGGCTAAACGGTTACGAGCAGTACTTC
TRBD1	TRBJ1-2	NA	TRBV7-9	CASSLKTGDRSNYGYTF	TGTGCCAGCAGCTTGAAGACAGGGGATCGTAGTAACTATGGCTACACCTTC
NA	TRBJ1-3	NA	TRBV11-2	CASSPPRVYTIYF	TGTGCCAGCAGCCCACCGAGGGTTTACACCATATATTTT
TRBD1	TRBJ1-2	NA	TRBV5-1	CASSLGDRGVLYGYTF	TGCGCCAGCAGCTTGGGTGACAGGGGTGTACTCTATGGCTACACCTTC
NA	TRBJ1-2	NA	TRBV6-1	CASSERGPMLGYTF	TGTGCCAGCAGTGAAAGGGGCCCCATGCTTGGCTACACCTTC
NA	TRBJ2-2	NA	TRBV6-1	CASRNRGLELFF	TGTGCCAGCAGGAACAGAGGGCTCGAGCTGTTTTTT
NA	TRBJ1-1	NA	TRBV10-3	CAISEPTGMNTEAFF	TGTGCCATCAGTGAGCCGACAGGCATGAACACTGAAGCTTTCTTT
TRBD1	TRBJ1-1	NA	TRBV29-1	CSPFGQGGTEAFF	TGCAGTCCTTTCGGACAGGGGGGCACTGAAGCTTTCTTT
TRBD1	TRBJ2-2	NA	TRBV7-9	CASSLARQGAAGELFF	TGTGCCAGCAGCTTAGCGCGGCAGGGGGCAGCCGGGGAGCTGTTTTTT
NA	TRBJ1-2	NA	TRBV9	CASGPGRADGYTF	TGTGCCAGCGGGCCGGGGAGGGCGGATGGCTACACCTTC
TRBD1	TRBJ2-7	once	TRBV7-6	CASSFAGTGNYEQYF	TGTGCCAGCAGCTTCGCCGGGACAGGGAACTACGAGCAGTACTTC
NA	TRBJ1-2	NA	TRBV4-1	CASSLPGDYGYTF	TGCGCCAGCAGCCTTCCGGGAGACTATGGCTACACCTTC
TRBD1	TRBJ2-3	NA	TRBV11-3	CASSLGQGSTDTQYF	TGTGCCAGCAGCTTGGGACAGGGAAGCACAGATACGCAGTATTTT
TRBD2	TRBJ2-7	NA	TRBV7-6	CASSVSVAGTSYEQYF	TGTGCCAGCAGCGTTTCTGTAGCCGGGACTAGCTACGAGCAGTACTTC
TRBD2	TRBJ2-1	NA	TRBV4-1	CASSHGGGEQFF	TGCGCCAGCAGCCATGGGGGGGGAGAGCAGTTCTTC
NA	TRBJ2-3	once	TRBV27	CASSLYQRAFTDTQYF	TGTGCCAGCAGTTTATACCAGCGGGCCTTCACAGATACGCAGTATTTT
TRBD2	TRBJ2-3	NA	TRBV6-4	CASSGSAGETADTQYF	TGTGCCAGCAGTGGATCAGCGGGGGAGACGGCAGATACGCAGTATTTT
NA	TRBJ1-4	NA	TRBV5-4	CASSLGGEKLFF	TGTGCCAGCAGCTTAGGAGGGGAAAAACTGTTTTTT
TRBD2	TRBJ2-5	NA	TRBV20-1	CSASPSGMGYF	TGCAGTGCTAGCCCAAGCGGGATGGGGTACTTC
NA	TRBJ2-7	NA	TRBV7-6	CASSVGGGPAYEQYF	TGTGCCAGCAGCGTTGGCGGGGGCCCCGCGTACGAGCAGTACTTC
NA	TRBJ2-1	NA	TRBV7-9	CASSLKDSSYNEQFF	TGTGCCAGCAGCTTAAAAGACAGTTCCTACAATGAGCAGTTCTTC
TRBD1	TRBJ2-5	NA	TRBV15	CATSRDTRQGETQYF	TGTGCCACCAGCAGAGATACGAGACAGGGGGAGACCCAGTACTTC
NA	TRBJ1-2	NA	TRBV4-3	CASSGRGIDYGYTF	TGCGCCAGCAGTGGAAGGGGGATTGACTATGGCTACACCTTC
TRBD2	TRBJ2-7	NA	TRBV27	CASSLSTSGSHEQYF	TGTGCCAGCAGTTTATCGACTAGCGGGAGTCACGAGCAGTACTTC
TRBD2	TRBJ2-7	NA	TRBV29-1	CSALAGPTYEQYF	TGCAGCGCCCTAGCGGGACCTACCTACGAGCAGTACTTC
TRBD1	TRBJ2-7	NA	TRBV9	CASSPRGGTGGDEQYF	TGTGCCAGCAGCCCGCGAGGGGGGACAGGGGGAGACGAGCAGTACTTC
TRBD1	TRBJ2-3	NA	TRBV10-2	CASSRDRATDTQYF	TGCGCCAGCAGTCGGGACAGGGCCACAGATACGCAGTATTTT
NA	TRBJ2-6	once	TRBV27	CASSLQQGSGANVLTF	TGTGCCAGCAGTCTCCAACAGGGCTCCGGGGCCAACGTCCTGACTTTC